This TCR beta chain was retrieved from a study of blood T cells in healthy people across ages. Donors ranged from roughly 6 to 100 years old and were healthy Caucasians in Russia. The study's findings and limits: Because donor CMV status was unknown, expanded clonotype changes were possibly confounded.

A second roughly 6 to 12 cycle PCR used barcoded and J-beta primers. TCRdb redid the calling of the 5' RACE reads with MiXCR, one entry per CDR3 protein. The sample consists of roughly 1,800,000 distinct CDR3 sequences, around 48% of them appearing once. With 0 bases removed from V and 10 bases from J, the gap between germline ends came to 7 bases. CDR1 and CDR2 from the germline V gene are LGHNA and YNFKEQ. The CDR3 sequence is 12 residues long. This clonotype appeared a few times. The antigen remains undetermined. Specimen: blood. The chain links TRBV4-2 to TRBJ2-1, with D unclear. The TCR originated in a woman in her thirties or forties in good health. For the CDR3, the DNA is TGTGCCAGCAGCCAAGAAGAAAGCGAGCAGTTCTTC. Translation: CASSQEESEQFF.